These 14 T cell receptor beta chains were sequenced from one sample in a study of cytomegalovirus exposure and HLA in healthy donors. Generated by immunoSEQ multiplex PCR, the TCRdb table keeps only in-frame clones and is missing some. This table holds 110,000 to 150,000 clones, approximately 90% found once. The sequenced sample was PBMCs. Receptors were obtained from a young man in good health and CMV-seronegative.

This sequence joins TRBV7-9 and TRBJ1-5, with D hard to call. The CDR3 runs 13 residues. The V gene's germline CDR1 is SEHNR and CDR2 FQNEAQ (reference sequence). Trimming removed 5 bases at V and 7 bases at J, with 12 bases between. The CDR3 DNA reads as TGTGCCAGCAGCCACGGTGGTGCCCAGCCCCAGCATTTT. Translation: CASSHGGAQPQHF. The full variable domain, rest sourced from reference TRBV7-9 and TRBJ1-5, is DTGVSQNPRHKITKRGQNVTFRCDPISEHNRLYWYRQTLGQGPEFLTYFQNEAQLEKSRLLSDRFSAERPKGSFSTLEIQRTEQGDSAMYLCASSHGGAQPQHFGDGTRLSIL.

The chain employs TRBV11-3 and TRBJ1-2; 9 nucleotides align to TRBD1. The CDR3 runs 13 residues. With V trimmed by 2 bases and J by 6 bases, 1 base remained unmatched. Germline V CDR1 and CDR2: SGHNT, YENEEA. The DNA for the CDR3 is TGTGCCAGCAGCTTAAGGGACAGGGATGGCTACACCTTC. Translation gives CASSLRDRDGYTF.

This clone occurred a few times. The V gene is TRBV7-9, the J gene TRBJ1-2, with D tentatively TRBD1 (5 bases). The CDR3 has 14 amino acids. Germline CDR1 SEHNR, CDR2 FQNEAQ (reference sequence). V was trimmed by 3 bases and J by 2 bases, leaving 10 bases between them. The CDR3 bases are TGTGCCAGCAGCTTCGCAGGGAGGAACTATGGCTACACCTTC. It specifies CASSFAGRNYGYTF.

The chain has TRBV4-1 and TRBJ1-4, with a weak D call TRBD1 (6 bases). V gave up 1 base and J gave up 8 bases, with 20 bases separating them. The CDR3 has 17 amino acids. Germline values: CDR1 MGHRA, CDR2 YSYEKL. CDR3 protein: CASSQGGGPGRREKLFF. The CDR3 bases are TGCGCCAGCAGCCAAGGTGGGGGCCCGGGGCGTCGGGAAAAACTGTTTTTT.

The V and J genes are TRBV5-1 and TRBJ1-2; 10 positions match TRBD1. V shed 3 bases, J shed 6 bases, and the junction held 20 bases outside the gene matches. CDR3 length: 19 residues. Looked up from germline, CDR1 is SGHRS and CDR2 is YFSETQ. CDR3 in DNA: TGCGCCAGCAGCTCCCGGGGATCCGGGACAGGGGAGGTTATGGATGGCTACACCTTC. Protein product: CASSSRGSGTGEVMDGYTF.

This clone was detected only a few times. The CDR3 bases are TGTGCCAGCAGCCGCGGGCAGCTCTATGGCTACACCTTC. Encoded protein: CASSRGQLYGYTF. The chain links TRBV7-8 to TRBJ1-2; D gene unclear. The CDR3 is 13 residues long. The V end lost 5 bases, the J end lost 4 bases, and 11 bases lay between the germline ends. Per germline, CDR1 SGHVS and CDR2 FQNEAQ.

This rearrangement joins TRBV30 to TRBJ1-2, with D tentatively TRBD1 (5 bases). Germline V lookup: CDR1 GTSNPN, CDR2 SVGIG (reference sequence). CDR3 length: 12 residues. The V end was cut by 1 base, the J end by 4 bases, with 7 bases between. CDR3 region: CAWSGGPYGYTF. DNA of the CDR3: TGTGCCTGGAGTGGGGGCCCCTATGGCTACACCTTC.

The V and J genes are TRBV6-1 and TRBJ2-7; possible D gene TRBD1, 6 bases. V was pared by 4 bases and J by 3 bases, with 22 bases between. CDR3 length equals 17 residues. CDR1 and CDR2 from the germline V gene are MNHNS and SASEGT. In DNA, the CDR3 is TGTGCCAGCAGTGGAGTCGACCCCCGGGACAACTACTACGAGCAGTACGTC. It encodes CASSGVDPRDNYYEQYV.

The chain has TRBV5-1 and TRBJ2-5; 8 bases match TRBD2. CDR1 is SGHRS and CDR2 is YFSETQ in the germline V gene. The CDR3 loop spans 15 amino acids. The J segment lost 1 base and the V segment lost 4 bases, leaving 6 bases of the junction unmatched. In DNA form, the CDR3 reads TGCGCCAGCAGCGCCGGGGGGGGATCCCAAGAGACCCAGTACTTC. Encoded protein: CASSAGGGSQETQYF. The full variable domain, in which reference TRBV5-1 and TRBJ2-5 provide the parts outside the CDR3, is KAGVTQTPRYLIKTRGQQVTLSCSPISGHRSVSWYQQTPGQGLQFLFEYFSETQRNKGNFPGRFSGRQFSNSRSEMNVSTLELGDSALYLCASSAGGGSQETQYFGPGTRLLVL.

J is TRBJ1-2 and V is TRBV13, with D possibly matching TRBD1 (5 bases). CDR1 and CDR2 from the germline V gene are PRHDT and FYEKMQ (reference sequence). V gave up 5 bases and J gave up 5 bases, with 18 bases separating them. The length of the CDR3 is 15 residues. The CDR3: CASSPLGEGWYGYTF. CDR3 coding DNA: TGTGCCAGCAGCCCCCTAGGGGAGGGGTGGTATGGCTACACCTTC.

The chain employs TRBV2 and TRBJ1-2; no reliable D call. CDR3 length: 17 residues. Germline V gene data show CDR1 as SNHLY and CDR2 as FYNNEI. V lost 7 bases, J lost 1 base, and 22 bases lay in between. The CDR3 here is CASTPSSGGLVNYGYTF. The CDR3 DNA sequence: TGTGCCAGCACACCCTCTTCGGGAGGGTTGGTTAACTATGGCTACACCTTC.

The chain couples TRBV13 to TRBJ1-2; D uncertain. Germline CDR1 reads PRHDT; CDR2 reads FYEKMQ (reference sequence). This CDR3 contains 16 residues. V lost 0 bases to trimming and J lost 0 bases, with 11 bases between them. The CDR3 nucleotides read TGTGCCAGCAGCTTAGGCGGAGAGGAATCTAACTATGGCTACACCTTC. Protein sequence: CASSLGGEESNYGYTF.

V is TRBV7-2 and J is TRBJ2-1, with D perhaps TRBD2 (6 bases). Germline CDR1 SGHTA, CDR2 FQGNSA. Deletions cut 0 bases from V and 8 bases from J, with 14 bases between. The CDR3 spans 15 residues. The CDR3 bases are TGTGCCAGCAGCTTAGCCCAGGGAGGTTCGGATGAGCAGTTCTTC. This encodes CASSLAQGGSDEQFF.

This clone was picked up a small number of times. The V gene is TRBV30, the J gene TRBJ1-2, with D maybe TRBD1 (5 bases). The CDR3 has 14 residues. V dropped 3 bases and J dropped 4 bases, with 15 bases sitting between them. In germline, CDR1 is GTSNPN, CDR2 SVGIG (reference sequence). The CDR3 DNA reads TGTGCCTGGAGCTACCTAAGGGGCGGCTATGGCTACACCTTC. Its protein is CAWSYLRGGYGYTF.